Sequencing of this T cell receptor (beta chain) was carried out in a study of blood T cell repertoires in COVID-19. As for the study in general: Sites in the United States, Italy and Spain provided acute and convalescent COVID-19 samples. T cells, B-cell-depleted T cells, or PBMCs provided the cDNA or gDNA that served as material.

Authors' data handling: From reference gene primer amplification, estimates of nucleated cell counts were derived. TCRdb's copy holds only in-frame clones and misses some; the assay was immunoSEQ multiplex PCR. The DNA gave D and trimming, while V, J and clone size come from that table. The table has around 170,000 clones, roughly 84% seen once. Looked up from germline, CDR1 is LGHDT and CDR2 is YNNKEL (reference sequence). The CDR3 contains 14 residues. V lost 6 bases, J lost 2 bases, and 11 bases lay in between. This clonotype originated in a man younger than 35 with active or convalescent COVID-19. The chain joins TRBV3-1 (or the pseudogene TRBV3-2) to TRBJ2-1, with no clear D. The sequenced sample was peripheral blood. The CDR3 DNA is TGTGCCAGCAGGAGAGAGGCTACCTACAATGAGCAGTTCTTC. This gives the protein CASRREATYNEQFF.